The entry below gives a single TCR beta chain sequence along with its context. Ten immunoSEQ deep assay plates held the unsorted PBMC DNA. Original data processing: Filtering of immunoSEQ junctional sequences could not match full-length read filtering. Data came from immunoSEQ multiplex PCR; TCRdb stores just in-frame clones and leaves some out. The D gene and trimming were derived from the DNA, and the V and J assignments and clone size from that table. This sample yields roughly 500,000 clones, of which around 79% are seen a single time; over 10% belongs to the top ten. The sample is drawn from a study of shared clonotypes between healthy human individuals. The CDR3 sequence is 17 residues long. With 3 bases clipped from V and 2 bases from J, the junction kept 8 bases outside the gene matches. Germline CDR1 is LNHDA and CDR2 is SQIVND (reference sequence).

The V gene is TRBV19, the J gene TRBJ2-7; TRBD2 agrees at 12 bases. The sample taken for sequencing was PBMCs. This clonotype was obtained from a woman in her thirties or forties in good health. Some clones in this sample may be carry-over from other donors' samples. CDR3 coding DNA: TGTGCCAGTAGTATGGACGGACTAGCGGGACCCCCCTACGAGCAGTACTTC. This encodes CASSMDGLAGPPYEQYF.